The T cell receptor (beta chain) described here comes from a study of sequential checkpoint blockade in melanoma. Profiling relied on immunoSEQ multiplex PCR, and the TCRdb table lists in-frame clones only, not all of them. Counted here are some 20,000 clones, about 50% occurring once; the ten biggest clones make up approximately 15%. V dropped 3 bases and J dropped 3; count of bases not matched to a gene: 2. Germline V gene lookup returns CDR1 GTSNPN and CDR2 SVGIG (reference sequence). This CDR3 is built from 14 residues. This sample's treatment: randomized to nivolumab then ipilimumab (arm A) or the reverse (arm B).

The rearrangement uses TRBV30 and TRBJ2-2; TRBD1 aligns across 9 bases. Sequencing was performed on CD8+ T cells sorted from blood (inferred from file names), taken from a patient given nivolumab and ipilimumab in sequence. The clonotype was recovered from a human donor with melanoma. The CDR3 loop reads CAWSWTGDTGELFF. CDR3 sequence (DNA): TGTGCCTGGAGCTGGACAGGGGACACCGGGGAGCTGTTTTTT. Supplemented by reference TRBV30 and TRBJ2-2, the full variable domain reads SQTIHQWPATLVQPVGSPLSLECTVEGTSNPNLYWYRQAAGRGLQLLFYSVGIGQISSEVPQNLSASRPQDRQFILSSKKLLLSDSGFYLCAWSWTGDTGELFFGEGSRLTVL.